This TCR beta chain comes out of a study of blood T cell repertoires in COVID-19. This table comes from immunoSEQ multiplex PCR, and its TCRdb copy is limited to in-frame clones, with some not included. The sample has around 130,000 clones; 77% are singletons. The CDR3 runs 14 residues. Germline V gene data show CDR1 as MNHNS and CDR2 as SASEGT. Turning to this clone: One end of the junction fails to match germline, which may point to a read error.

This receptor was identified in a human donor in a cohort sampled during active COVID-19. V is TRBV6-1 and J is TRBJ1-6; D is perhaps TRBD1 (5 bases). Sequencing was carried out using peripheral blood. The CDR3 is CASSQAGSGSPLHF. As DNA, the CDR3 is TGTGCCAGCAGTCAAGCAGGGAGCGGGTCACCCCTCCACTTT.